These T cell receptor beta chains were read from a single sample in a study of blood T cell repertoires in COVID-19. The method was immunoSEQ multiplex PCR; TCRdb's version includes in-frame clones alone and lacks a portion of them. The data contain 150,000 or so clones, around 90% of them singletons. The sequenced material came from PBMCs or T cells enriched from blood (not recorded which). The receptor set was obtained from a woman aged 40 to 50 who had been exposed to COVID-19. Each CDR3 is given without its conserved first and last residue. Each record gives: V gene, J gene, D gene, CDR3 protein. The D gene is left open where the match is weak.

V: TRBV19; J: TRBJ1-1; D: TRBD1; CDR3: ASSGTGWSTEAF
V: TRBV2; J: TRBJ2-3; D: -; CDR3: ASTELAPSQY
V: TRBV11-2; J: TRBJ1-2; D: -; CDR3: ASSPPTPAPFYGYT
V: TRBV5-1; J: TRBJ2-3; D: TRBD1; CDR3: ASSLIGQGTDTQY
V: TRBV5-1; J: TRBJ2-7; D: TRBD1; CDR3: ASRTGTGSYEQY
V: TRBV3-1/TRBV3-2; J: TRBJ1-1; D: -; CDR3: ASSQDQGPWNTEAF
V: TRBV12-3/TRBV12-4; J: TRBJ1-1; D: TRBD1; CDR3: ASRVYQGAVAF
V: TRBV29-1; J: TRBJ2-6; D: -; CDR3: SVEDPTTYSGANVLT
V: TRBV11-2; J: TRBJ1-6; D: TRBD1; CDR3: ASSVGQGPNSPLH
V: TRBV5-1; J: TRBJ1-4; D: -; CDR3: ASSLGTWNDEKLF
V: TRBV19; J: TRBJ1-2; D: -; CDR3: ASSTIREPNYGYT
V: TRBV5-1; J: TRBJ1-5; D: -; CDR3: ASSLDGDSNQPQH
V: TRBV4-1; J: TRBJ1-6; D: TRBD1; CDR3: ASKSGTGRLAPLH
V: TRBV5-5; J: TRBJ1-2; D: -; CDR3: ASSLEGGRVFGYT
V: TRBV7-2; J: TRBJ2-3; D: TRBD2; CDR3: ASSLDGGGKDTQY
V: TRBV7-9; J: TRBJ2-7; D: -; CDR3: ASGVAGAYEQY
V: TRBV29-1; J: TRBJ1-4; D: -; CDR3: SVENRGRVF
V: TRBV2; J: TRBJ1-1; D: TRBD1; CDR3: ASSASTGAF
V: TRBV6-5; J: TRBJ1-2; D: TRBD1; CDR3: ASNLLAGGPYGYT
V: TRBV19; J: TRBJ1-5; D: TRBD1; CDR3: ASTSGTGPNQPQH
V: TRBV6-5; J: TRBJ1-5; D: TRBD1; CDR3: ASSYTTGAQPQH
V: TRBV28; J: TRBJ2-2; D: -; CDR3: ASSFSQGRTGELF
V: TRBV4-1; J: TRBJ2-5; D: -; CDR3: ASSQVGGAETQY
V: TRBV5-1; J: TRBJ1-1; D: -; CDR3: ASSPGRGENTEAF
V: TRBV18; J: TRBJ2-5; D: -; CDR3: ASSPSDIGGTQY
V: TRBV3-1/TRBV3-2; J: TRBJ2-1; D: TRBD2; CDR3: ASSLLTSGGAGGPSYKEQF
V: TRBV3-1/TRBV3-2; J: TRBJ1-6; D: -; CDR3: ASSQVGTTGSPLH
V: TRBV19; J: TRBJ2-7; D: TRBD1; CDR3: ASSTPGTESSYEQY
V: TRBV2; J: TRBJ1-1; D: TRBD1; CDR3: AALQGAMNTEAF
V: TRBV28; J: TRBJ1-6; D: -; CDR3: ASSFFRVATSPLH
V: TRBV6-5; J: TRBJ2-7; D: -; CDR3: ASRKGLFYEQY
V: TRBV11-2; J: TRBJ2-3; D: -; CDR3: ASSLKRADTQY
V: TRBV9; J: TRBJ2-3; D: -; CDR3: ASSVMREDTQY
V: TRBV24-1; J: TRBJ2-5; D: TRBD1; CDR3: ATSDWDRGNLLAGVQETQY
V: TRBV19; J: TRBJ1-1; D: -; CDR3: ASSPRGTRGTEAF
V: TRBV10-2; J: TRBJ1-2; D: -; CDR3: ASSESGEGSYGYT
V: TRBV2; J: TRBJ1-6; D: -; CDR3: ASSVNERLNSPLH
V: TRBV5-1; J: TRBJ1-2; D: -; CDR3: ASSLDSPNYGYT